Given below is one TCR beta chain in context. V shed 6 bases, J shed 6 bases, and the junction held 8 bases outside the gene matches. The germline V gene encodes CDR1 MRHNA and CDR2 SNTAGT. The CDR3 has 15 amino acids. The data were obtained in a study of shared clonotypes between healthy human individuals. The genomic DNA of each subset was split evenly across several immunoSEQ plates. Scientists sequenced DNA from unsorted PBMC on ten immunoSEQ deep assay plates. TCRdb's copy holds only in-frame clones and misses some; the assay was immunoSEQ multiplex PCR. The sample holds approximately 510,000 clones, about four fifths seen once.

The chain links TRBV6-4 to TRBJ2-1; 10 bases match TRBD2. This clonotype was obtained from a woman between 35 and 50 years old in good health. Some clones in this sample may be carry-over from other donors' samples. Sequencing was done on a sample of PBMCs. The CDR3 region is CASSTLAGVSNEQFF. The DNA of the CDR3 is TGTGCCAGCAGCACCCTAGCGGGAGTAAGCAATGAGCAGTTCTTC.